These T cell receptor beta chains were read from a single sample in a study of PD-L1 blockade in urothelial cancer. Repertoires were generated with immunoSEQ multiplex PCR, while TCRdb's copy carries only in-frame clones and drops some. The top ten hold 5% to 7% of the sample, which has some 84,000 clones, roughly 87% seen once. This specimen consisted of PBMCs, obtained around atezolizumab (anti-PD-L1) treatment. All receptors come from a woman in her 70s with urothelial cancer. Both conserved end residues are part of each CDR3. A D gene is named only where the DNA matches it firmly. Size values are once, few and many counts, or a class for expanded clones, and some rows have none.

D gene: -
J gene: TRBJ2-1
clone size: -
V gene: TRBV5-4
CDR3 DNA: TGTGCCAGCAGCCGACAGGGCGGGACACATAATGAGCAGTTCTTC
CDR3 protein: CASSRQGGTHNEQFF

D gene: TRBD1
J gene: TRBJ2-7
clone size: -
V gene: TRBV7-6
CDR3 DNA: TGTGCCAGCAGCTTAGTTAAGGGGGCTGTATACGAGCAGTACTTC
CDR3 protein: CASSLVKGAVYEQYF

D gene: -
J gene: TRBJ2-1
clone size: -
V gene: TRBV4-2
CDR3 DNA: TGTGCCAGCAGCCAAGATGTAGCGATTGCGGGCGGGAATGAGCAGTTCTTC
CDR3 protein: CASSQDVAIAGGNEQFF

D gene: -
J gene: TRBJ2-1
clone size: once
V gene: TRBV6-1
CDR3 DNA: TGTGCCAGCAGTTCGACAGGGAGGTGGGAACTCTTC
CDR3 protein: CASSSTGRWELF

D gene: TRBD1
J gene: TRBJ2-1
clone size: -
V gene: TRBV5-1
CDR3 DNA: TGCGCCAGCAGCGCGGGACAGGGCTCCTACAATGAGCAGTTCTTC
CDR3 protein: CASSAGQGSYNEQFF

D gene: TRBD1
J gene: TRBJ2-5
clone size: once
V gene: TRBV5-1
CDR3 DNA: TGCGCCAGCAGTTCCGAAAGACAGGGATCCAAGACCCAGTACTTC
CDR3 protein: CASSSERQGSKTQYF

D gene: -
J gene: TRBJ1-5
clone size: once
V gene: TRBV6-1
CDR3 DNA: TGTGCCAGCAGTGACACAGGCTACAATCAGCCCCAGCATTTT
CDR3 protein: CASSDTGYNQPQHF

D gene: -
J gene: TRBJ1-6
clone size: -
V gene: TRBV14
CDR3 DNA: TGTGCCAGCAGCCAAGCGGTTGGGGGCCCCTATAATTCACCCCTCCACTTT
CDR3 protein: CASSQAVGGPYNSPLHF

D gene: -
J gene: TRBJ1-5
clone size: -
V gene: TRBV4-2
CDR3 DNA: TGTGCCAGCAGCCACCTCCCCCCTGGCAATCAGCCCCAGCATTTT
CDR3 protein: CASSHLPPGNQPQHF

D gene: TRBD2
J gene: TRBJ2-7
clone size: -
V gene: TRBV6-5
CDR3 DNA: TGTGCCAGCAGTGGGCGGGGGGTGCAGTACTTC
CDR3 protein: CASSGRGVQYF

D gene: TRBD1
J gene: TRBJ2-1
clone size: -
V gene: TRBV9
CDR3 DNA: TGTGCCAGCACGACCTCAGACAGGGCTAATAATGAGCAGTTCTTC
CDR3 protein: CASTTSDRANNEQFF

D gene: -
J gene: TRBJ2-7
clone size: -
V gene: TRBV6-5
CDR3 DNA: TGTGCCAGCAGTTACGGGGGGGGCCTGGATTACGAGCAGTACTTC
CDR3 protein: CASSYGGGLDYEQYF

D gene: TRBD1
J gene: TRBJ1-1
clone size: few
V gene: TRBV7-6
CDR3 DNA: TGTGCCAGCAGCTCGACAGGGGTAGAAGCTTTCTTT
CDR3 protein: CASSSTGVEAFF

D gene: TRBD1
J gene: TRBJ2-1
clone size: few
V gene: TRBV29-1
CDR3 DNA: TGCAGCGTTAATCGACAGGGCCCTACAATTGGTGAGCAGTTCTTC
CDR3 protein: CSVNRQGPTIGEQFF

D gene: TRBD2
J gene: TRBJ2-7
clone size: -
V gene: TRBV7-2
CDR3 DNA: TGTGCCAGCAGCTTAGATTGGGGGGGTCCCTACGAGCAGTACTTC
CDR3 protein: CASSLDWGGPYEQYF

D gene: TRBD2
J gene: TRBJ2-1
clone size: -
V gene: TRBV2
CDR3 DNA: TGTGCCAGCAGTCGTCTAGCGGGGGGTTACAATGAGCAGTTCTTC
CDR3 protein: CASSRLAGGYNEQFF

D gene: -
J gene: TRBJ2-5
clone size: -
V gene: TRBV18
CDR3 DNA: TGTGCCAGCTCACCTCAACAAGAGACCCAGTACTTC
CDR3 protein: CASSPQQETQYF

D gene: -
J gene: TRBJ2-5
clone size: -
V gene: TRBV7-2
CDR3 DNA: TGTGCCAGCAGCTCGGGAGGGGGCTTAGAGACCCAGTACTTC
CDR3 protein: CASSSGGGLETQYF

D gene: TRBD1
J gene: TRBJ1-4
clone size: -
V gene: TRBV9
CDR3 DNA: TGTGCCAGCAGCGTAGCGACAGGGCTCAATGAAAAACTGTTTTTT
CDR3 protein: CASSVATGLNEKLFF

D gene: TRBD1
J gene: TRBJ1-1
clone size: -
V gene: TRBV7-9
CDR3 DNA: TGTGCCAGCAGCGACAGGGACGTTGGCACTGAAGCTTTCTTT
CDR3 protein: CASSDRDVGTEAFF

D gene: -
J gene: TRBJ2-3
clone size: -
V gene: TRBV5-1
CDR3 DNA: TGCGCCAGCAGCATCCGCGGACTGACCGGGGGAGATACGCAGTATTTT
CDR3 protein: CASSIRGLTGGDTQYF

D gene: TRBD1
J gene: TRBJ1-5
clone size: -
V gene: TRBV6-1
CDR3 DNA: TGTGCCAGCAGCCTAGGACAGGGGGGGAATCAGCCCCAGCATTTT
CDR3 protein: CASSLGQGGNQPQHF